This T cell receptor beta chain was identified in a study of control samples from healthy donors and cancer patients. The assay was immunoSEQ multiplex PCR, and TCRdb's table has in-frame clones only and misses some. The sample has 78,000 or so clones, roughly 87% seen once; the top ten hold under 5%. CDR3 length: 15 residues. V lost 8 bases to trimming and J lost 5 bases, with 18 bases between them. CDR1 is MNHEY and CDR2 is SMNVEV in the germline V gene (reference sequence). The rearrangement joins TRBV27 to TRBJ2-2, with D perhaps being TRBD1 or TRBD2 (7 bases each). The receptor was isolated from a woman aged 45-65 years in good health. Specimen: blood. As DNA, the CDR3 is TGTGCCAGCCTCAAGGGCAGGGGGGGGACCGGGGAGCTGTTTTTT. This sequence encodes CASLKGRGGTGELFF.